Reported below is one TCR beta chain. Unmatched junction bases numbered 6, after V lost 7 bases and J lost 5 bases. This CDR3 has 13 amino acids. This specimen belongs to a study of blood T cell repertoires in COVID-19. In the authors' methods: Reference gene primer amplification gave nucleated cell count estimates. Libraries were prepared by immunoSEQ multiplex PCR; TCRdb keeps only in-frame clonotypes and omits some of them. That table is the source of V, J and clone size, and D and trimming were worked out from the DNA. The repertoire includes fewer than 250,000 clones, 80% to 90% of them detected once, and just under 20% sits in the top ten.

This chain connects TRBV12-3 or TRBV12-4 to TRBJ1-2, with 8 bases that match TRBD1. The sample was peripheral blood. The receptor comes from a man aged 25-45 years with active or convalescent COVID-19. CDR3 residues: CASTVQGGYGYTF. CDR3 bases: TGTGCCAGCACCGTACAGGGGGGGTATGGCTACACCTTC.